The present T cell receptor beta chain was sequenced within a study of cytomegalovirus exposure and HLA in healthy donors. Notes on the study in general: Researchers left out some V segments, among them TRBV6-2 and TRBV6-3, as indistinguishable.

The V and J ends lost 4 bases and 3 bases, in that order; junction bases with no gene match: 8. There are 15 residues in the CDR3. Germline CDR1 reads PRHDT; CDR2 reads FYEKMQ (reference sequence). Both 60 Vbeta primers and 13 Jbeta primers went into the PCR. Some clones are missing from TCRdb's copy, which holds only in-frame ones; the method was immunoSEQ multiplex PCR. The sample has about 160,000 clones, approximately 84% seen once. On this clone: Its target is not known.

The chain couples TRBV13 to TRBJ1-1, with TRBD1 matching 7 bases. The source material was PBMCs. This clonotype was sampled from a man aged 18-30 years in good health and CMV-seropositive. CDR3 DNA: TGTGCCAGCAGCTCCTTAACAGACAGGGACACTGAAGCTTTCTTT. Residues: CASSSLTDRDTEAFF.